Shown below are 25 T cell receptor beta chains from a single sample sequenced in a study of shared clonotypes between healthy human individuals. This table comes from immunoSEQ multiplex PCR, and its TCRdb copy is limited to in-frame clones, with some not included. The repertoire consists of 2 million to 2.5 million clones, with approximately 94% occurring once and the leading ten covering around 0.4%. The source material was naive CD4+ T cells from PBMCs. Subset described: CD45RA+ positively selected. The receptors shown here come from a man between 18 and 35 years old in good health. Some clones in this sample may be carry-over from other donors' samples.

The chain has TRBV5-6 and TRBJ1-3; D is uncertain. V was pared by 1 base and J by 0 bases, with 8 bases between. Germline V gene data show CDR1 as SGHDT and CDR2 as YYEEEE. The CDR3 length is 15 residues. The CDR3 bases are TGTGCCAGCAGCTTGCGGTCCTACTCTGGAAACACCATATATTTT. Protein sequence: CASSLRSYSGNTIYF.

The chain is built from TRBV19 and TRBJ2-1; no firm D call. The CDR3 covers 13 residues. V lost 0 bases and J 8 bases, leaving 8 bases between the germline ends. CDR1 is LNHDA, CDR2 SQIVND, per germline (reference sequence). Written as DNA, the CDR3 is TGTGCCAGTAGTATAGATCGTGGACATGAGCAGTTCTTC. It yields the protein CASSIDRGHEQFF.

This clone was recorded only once. The genes are TRBV7-2 and TRBJ2-2, with D unresolved. Germline values: CDR1 SGHTA, CDR2 FQGNSA. The CDR3 covers 13 residues. The germline V and J ends were trimmed by 3 bases and 6 bases, with 8 bases remaining between them. CDR3 nucleotide sequence: TGTGCCAGCAGCTTCCTATTCTCCGGGGAGCTGTTTTTT. Translating it yields CASSFLFSGELFF.

This chain uses TRBV2 with TRBJ1-1; D uncertain. Germline loops: CDR1 SNHLY, CDR2 FYNNEI. CDR3 length equals 13 residues. V dropped 5 bases and J dropped 1 base, with 8 bases sitting between them. CDR3 in amino acids: CASSIRQNTEAFF. The DNA for the CDR3 is TGTGCCAGCAGTATTAGGCAGAACACTGAAGCTTTCTTT.

The chain joins TRBV11-2 to TRBJ2-2; D call uncertain. The germline V gene encodes CDR1 SGHAT and CDR2 FQNNGV. The V and J ends lost 5 bases and 4 bases respectively, with 11 bases between them. CDR3 size: 14 residues. CDR3 coding DNA: TGTGCCAGCAGCCAGGCAGGTAGCACCGGGGAGCTGTTTTTT. Protein: CASSQAGSTGELFF.

The rearrangement uses TRBV6-1 and TRBJ2-7, with D unresolved. This CDR3 region has 15 residues. The germline V gene encodes CDR1 MNHNS and CDR2 SASEGT. V dropped 7 bases and J dropped 0 bases, with 16 bases sitting between them. In DNA, the CDR3 is TGTGCCAGCATGGGCCAGAGGATGAGCTCCTACGAGCAGTACTTC. As protein: CASMGQRMSSYEQYF.

The chain links TRBV7-8 to TRBJ2-7; D not resolved. Germline loops: CDR1 SGHVS, CDR2 FQNEAQ. CDR3 size: 17 residues. The germline V and J ends were trimmed by 3 bases and 1 base, with 19 bases remaining between them. CDR3 protein: CASSFTPTFEASYEQYF. Written as DNA, the CDR3 is TGTGCCAGCAGCTTCACACCCACCTTCGAGGCATCCTACGAGCAGTACTTC. The complete variable domain, with remaining parts taken from reference TRBV7-8 and TRBJ2-7, reads GAGVSQSPRYKVAKRGQDVALRCDPISGHVSLFWYQQALGQGPEFLTYFQNEAQLDKSGLPSDRFFAERPEGSVSTLKIQRTQQEDSAVYLCASSFTPTFEASYEQYFGPGTRLTVT.

The V gene is TRBV5-1, the J gene TRBJ1-4; D might be TRBD1 (6 bases). The CDR3 is made up of 16 amino acids. Trimming took off 0 bases at V and 7 bases at J, with 16 bases between the two ends. Germline CDR1 is SGHRS and CDR2 is YFSETQ. This CDR3 is CASSLAAGGAGEKLFF. As DNA, the CDR3 is TGCGCCAGCAGCTTGGCCGCGGGGGGCGCGGGTGAAAAACTGTTTTTT.

The chain recombines TRBV6-6 with TRBJ1-3; 7 bases map to TRBD1. This CDR3 comprises 16 residues. V was pared by 0 bases and J by 0 bases, with 2 bases of the junction left unmatched. In germline, CDR1 is MNHNY, CDR2 SVGAGI (reference sequence). The DNA of the CDR3 is TGTGCCAGCAGTTACTCGGACAGGCCCTCTGGAAACACCATATATTTT. This encodes CASSYSDRPSGNTIYF.

In its sample, this clone was seen once. V usage is TRBV2 and J usage is TRBJ1-4; the D gene is possibly TRBD1 (5 bases). The germline V and J ends were trimmed by 2 bases and 5 bases, with 15 bases remaining between them. CDR3 length: 16 residues. Germline V CDR1 and CDR2: SNHLY, FYNNEI. CDR3 coding DNA: TGTGCCAGCAGTGAATTAGGTCAGGGAGGGAATGAAAAACTGTTTTTT. Amino acids: CASSELGQGGNEKLFF.

The V and J genes are TRBV18 and TRBJ2-7; D not resolved. Deletions cut 0 bases from V and 2 bases from J, with 11 bases between. The germline V gene encodes CDR1 KGHSH and CDR2 LQKENI. This CDR3 is 15 amino acids long. The CDR3 coding sequence is TGTGCCAGCTCACCACCGTATAAGGCGACCTACGAGCAGTACTTC. This gives the protein CASSPPYKATYEQYF.

The sample holds one count of this clone. V is TRBV19 and J is TRBJ1-5, with D perhaps matching TRBD1 (5 bases). CDR3 size: 17 residues. Trimming removed 3 bases at V and 3 bases at J, with 18 bases between. From germline, CDR1 is LNHDA and CDR2 SQIVND (reference sequence). The CDR3 loop is CASSMSAGRLPNQPQHF. The CDR3 DNA reads TGTGCCAGTAGTATGAGTGCAGGGAGACTGCCCAATCAGCCCCAGCATTTT.

The chain recombines TRBV7-8 with TRBJ2-7; 7 bases match TRBD2. In germline, CDR1 is SGHVS, CDR2 FQNEAQ. CDR3 size: 15 residues. The trim removed 5 bases at V and 6 bases at J, leaving 13 bases unmatched. CDR3 in DNA: TGTGCCAGCAGCCCCCGCGGGAGTTCCCGAGGCGAGCAGTACTTC. It is translated as CASSPRGSSRGEQYF.

The chain uses TRBV6-5 and TRBJ1-5; D might be TRBD1 (5 bases). V shed 6 bases and J shed 2 bases, with 14 bases lying between them. The V gene's germline CDR1 is MNHEY and CDR2 SVGAGI. There are 15 residues in the CDR3. CDR3 bases: TGTGCCAGCAGGAGACCGGGGGAGGGCAATCAGCCCCAGCATTTT. Protein sequence: CASRRPGEGNQPQHF.

This clone was counted a single time. The chain couples TRBV4-2 to TRBJ2-4; 8 bases line up with TRBD2. V dropped 1 base and J dropped 5; count of bases not matched to a gene: 4. The CDR3 has 15 amino acids. Germline loops: CDR1 LGHNA, CDR2 YNFKEQ. The CDR3 spells CASSQVSGGENIQYF. CDR3 in DNA: TGTGCCAGCAGCCAAGTGAGCGGGGGAGAAAACATTCAGTACTTC.

The chain employs TRBV6-1 and TRBJ1-2; the D is unclear. There are 13 residues in the CDR3. Germline CDR1 is MNHNS and CDR2 is SASEGT. The V end was cut by 6 bases, the J end by 3 bases, with 11 bases between. The CDR3 loop is CASRLTGDYGYTF. The CDR3 DNA reads as TGTGCCAGCAGGCTGACGGGAGACTATGGCTACACCTTC.

The chain couples TRBV28 to TRBJ2-5; 7 bases align to TRBD2. Germline-derived CDR1 and CDR2 are MDHEN and SYDVKM. V shed 2 bases, J shed 2 bases, and the junction held 11 bases outside the gene matches. This CDR3 has 17 residues. The CDR3 DNA sequence: TGTGCCAGCAGTTTAACCGGGGTAGCGGGTCCTCAAGAGACCCAGTACTTC. Protein sequence: CASSLTGVAGPQETQYF. Combining the CDR3 with reference TRBV28 and TRBJ2-5 gives the whole variable domain DVKVTQSSRYLVKRTGEKVFLECVQDMDHENMFWYRQDPGLGLRLIYFSYDVKMKEKGDIPEGYSVSREKKERFSLILESASTNQTSMYLCASSLTGVAGPQETQYFGPGTRLLVL.

This chain links TRBV19 with TRBJ1-1; D ambiguous. Per the germline V gene, CDR1 is LNHDA and CDR2 is SQIVND (reference sequence). The CDR3 spans 14 residues. V lost 0 bases and J lost 0, with 5 bases in between. The CDR3 loop is CASSIDGLNTEAFF. The CDR3 DNA follows: TGTGCCAGTAGTATAGATGGACTGAACACTGAAGCTTTCTTT.

This clone was seen just once. The V gene is TRBV5-1, the J gene TRBJ2-3; D gene ambiguous. With 4 bases removed from V and 4 bases from J, the gap between germline ends came to 10 bases. This CDR3 is built from 13 residues. Germline V gives CDR1 SGHRS, CDR2 YFSETQ. CDR3 DNA sequence: TGCGCCAGCAGCCCACTCTTGGCAGATACGCAGTATTTT. It codes for CASSPLLADTQYF.

V and J are TRBV30 and TRBJ2-1; 7 bases line up with TRBD1. Trimming cost V 4 bases and J 2 bases; bases outside gene matches: 11. The CDR3 has 16 residues. Germline V lookup: CDR1 GTSNPN, CDR2 SVGIG (reference sequence). The CDR3, as DNA: TGTGCCTGGAAATACTTAACAGGGGTGACCTACAATGAGCAGTTCTTC. Residues: CAWKYLTGVTYNEQFF.

This sequence joins TRBV6-1 and TRBJ1-5; D might be TRBD1 (6 bases). This CDR3 has 15 amino acids. V shed 5 bases and J shed 3 bases, with 14 bases lying between them. The germline CDR1 and CDR2 sequences are MNHNS and SASEGT. CDR3 coding DNA: TGTGCCAGCAGTTTAGGGGGATCGAACAATCAGCCCCAGCATTTT. Translation: CASSLGGSNNQPQHF.

The J gene is TRBJ2-7, the V gene TRBV7-3; TRBD2 might be the D (7 bases). CDR1 is SGHTA and CDR2 is FQGTGA in the germline V gene. The CDR3 has 13 residues. The ends were cut back, 3 bases at V and 5 bases at J, with 11 bases in the middle. The DNA of the CDR3 is TGTGCCAGCAGCTTGGGGGGGCGGAACGAGCAGTACTTC. Amino acids: CASSLGGRNEQYF.

This chain uses TRBV5-6 with TRBJ2-5; no reliable D call. This CDR3 has 14 amino acids. The germline gives CDR1 SGHDT, CDR2 YYEEEE. Trimming cost V 3 bases and J 1 base, with 10 bases left between them. The CDR3 DNA follows: TGTGCCAGCAGCTCCCTCGCCATCCAAGAGACCCAGTACTTC. This translates into CASSSLAIQETQYF.

The chain carries TRBV19 and TRBJ2-7, with 8 bases identical to TRBD1. CDR1 LNHDA and CDR2 SQIVND come from the germline V gene (reference sequence). V dropped 7 bases and J dropped 5; count of bases not matched to a gene: 10. CDR3 length equals 14 residues. The chain's CDR3 is CASNPTGEVDEQYF. The CDR3 DNA is TGTGCCAGTAACCCGACAGGGGAGGTGGACGAGCAGTACTTC.

This chain connects TRBV6-6 to TRBJ2-7; 7 positions agree with TRBD1. CDR1 and CDR2 from the germline V gene are MNHNY and SVGAGI (reference sequence). CDR3 length equals 15 residues. V was pared by 5 bases and J by 1 base, with 8 bases of the junction left unmatched. The CDR3 sequence: CASSAWDRKSYEQYF. CDR3 coding DNA: TGTGCCAGCAGTGCCTGGGACAGAAAGTCCTACGAGCAGTACTTC.